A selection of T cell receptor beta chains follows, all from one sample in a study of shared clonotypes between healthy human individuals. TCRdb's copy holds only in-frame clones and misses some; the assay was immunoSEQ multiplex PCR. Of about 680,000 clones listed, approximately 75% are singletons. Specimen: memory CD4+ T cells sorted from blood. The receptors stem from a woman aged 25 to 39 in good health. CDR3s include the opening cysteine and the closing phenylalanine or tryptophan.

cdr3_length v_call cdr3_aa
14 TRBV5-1 CASSSDRWLETQYF
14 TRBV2 CASRLAEAEDTQYF
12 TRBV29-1 CSVGQGGNTIYF
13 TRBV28 CASGDSFGTEAFF
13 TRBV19 CASNNGGTQPQHF
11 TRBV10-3 CATSRDKSAFF
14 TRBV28 CASSESGVVTEAFF
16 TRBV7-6 CASSLNTGSSYNEQFF
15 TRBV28 CASSSAGGWSYGYTF
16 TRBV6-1 CASSDEAASGANVLTF
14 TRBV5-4 CASSSKGIGETQYF
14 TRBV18 CASSPGSDNQPQHF
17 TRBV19 CASGNNRDAISGNTIYF
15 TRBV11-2 CASSLLGGAKNIQYF
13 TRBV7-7 CASSPQVDTEAFF
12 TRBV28 CASSSTMREQYF
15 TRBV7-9 CASSLMDRSDEKLFF
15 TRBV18 CASSPPSGDTDTQYF
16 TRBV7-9 CASSRILPSNTGELFF
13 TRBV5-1 CASSPGPNYGYTF
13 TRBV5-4 CASTFLGVATQYF
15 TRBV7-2 CASPDQGAWADTQYF
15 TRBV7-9 CASSSHLQIVKTQYF
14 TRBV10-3 CAISELENTGELFF
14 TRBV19 CASRYRGGDEKLFF
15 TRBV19 CASRPLMRSNNEQFF
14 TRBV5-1 CASTSFPGTDTQYF
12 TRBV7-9 CASSPPEGGDTF
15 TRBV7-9 CASSLVAGVTYEQYF
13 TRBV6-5 CASTHGGGYEQYF
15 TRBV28 CASSSWGQGGTEAFF
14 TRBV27 CASTPDRGHDEQFF
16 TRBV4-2 CASSLRLAGGPDEQFF
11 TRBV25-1 CASRSSYEQHF
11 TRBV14 CASSRISGQYF
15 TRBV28 CASSFWTSNEETQYF
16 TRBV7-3 CASSLLPGATTDTQYF
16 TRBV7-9 CASSLTGTGQGYGYTF
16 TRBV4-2 CASSQVPGQGGSEAFF
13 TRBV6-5 CASRPDRNTEAFF
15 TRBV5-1 CASSLSGQARQPQHF
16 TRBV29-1 CSVCAGTGGSKNIQYF
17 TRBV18 CASSPRLAGEGTGELFF
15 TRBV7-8 CASSLPWTRGDTQYF
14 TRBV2 CASSEEGSNQPQHF
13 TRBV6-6 CASKDRASYEQYF
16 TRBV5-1 CASSFPGTDDRYGYTF
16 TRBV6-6 CASSHQGTSRTYEQYF
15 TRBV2 CASRSLGGRTDTQYF
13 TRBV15 CATSIQVNTEAFF
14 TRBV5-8 CASSMTGTGSGYTF
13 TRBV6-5 CASSYSTPPEQYF
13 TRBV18 CASSPPVRDSAFF
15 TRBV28 CASRRGLAGTHEQYF
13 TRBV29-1 CSVERDRGDGYTF
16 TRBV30 CAWRVNRGAGFPEQYF
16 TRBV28 CASKILPGQGISEQYF
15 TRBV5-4 CASSRGLAEIYEQYF
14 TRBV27 CASSLRQDSYEQYF
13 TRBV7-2 CASSRQEGYEQYF